This T cell receptor (beta chain) was recovered during a study of somatic mutations in cytotoxic T cells in rheumatoid arthritis. Study-wide results and caveats: Greater age accompanied higher CD8+ clonality in rheumatoid arthritis patients, a pattern that was absent in healthy controls. The study found no significant difference in CD8+ T-cell clonality between rheumatoid arthritis patients and age-matched healthy controls. Exceedance of 20% of CD8+ cells by the largest CD8+ clone occurred in about an eighth of the 65 patients.

This CDR3 region has 14 residues. Germline CDR1 SQVTM, CDR2 ANQGSEA. The ends were cut back, 3 bases at V and 2 bases at J, with 11 bases in the middle. Notes on this clone: Its antigen is currently unknown.

Some clones are missing from TCRdb's copy, which holds only in-frame ones; the method was immunoSEQ multiplex PCR. This table has 18,000 or so clones, roughly 72% appearing once. Sequencing was carried out using CD8+ T cells sorted from blood. This sequence was found in a man aged 60 to 69 in good health. V usage is TRBV29-1 and J usage is TRBJ1-3; TRBD1 might be the D (6 bases). The CDR3 region is CSVEEQGTGNTIYF. The CDR3 DNA is TGCAGCGTTGAGGAACAGGGAACTGGAAACACCATATATTTT.